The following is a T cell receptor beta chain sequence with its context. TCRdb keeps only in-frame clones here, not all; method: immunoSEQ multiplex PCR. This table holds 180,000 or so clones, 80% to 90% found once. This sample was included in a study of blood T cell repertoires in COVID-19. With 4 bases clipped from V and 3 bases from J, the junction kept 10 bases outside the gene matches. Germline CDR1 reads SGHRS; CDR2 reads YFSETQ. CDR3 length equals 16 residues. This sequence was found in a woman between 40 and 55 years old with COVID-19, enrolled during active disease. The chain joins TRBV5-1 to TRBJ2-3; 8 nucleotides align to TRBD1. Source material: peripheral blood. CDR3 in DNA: TGCGCCAGCAGCCCCAGGGGGCCTAGCAGGACAGATACGCAGTATTTT. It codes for CASSPRGPSRTDTQYF.